This TCR beta chain was sequenced for a study of cytomegalovirus exposure and HLA in healthy donors. The germline V gene has CDR1 SGHDN and CDR2 FVKESK. V was clipped by 6 bases and J by 1 base; unmatched bases: 6. The CDR3 sequence is 17 residues long. Study-level findings and limits: Cytomegalovirus association was assigned to more than 150 TCR beta chains. Some public TCRs appeared in many individuals, while most sequences were rare.

On this clone itself: Its antigen is unidentified.

Primers: 60 Vbeta forward and 13 Jbeta reverse. Produced via immunoSEQ multiplex PCR; TCRdb's table is partial and in-frame only. The repertoire holds 100,000 to 140,000 clones, with around 77% as singletons. The receptor was derived from a man between 18 and 35 years old in good health and CMV-seronegative. The chain couples TRBV14 to TRBJ2-5; 15 bases align to TRBD2. Sequencing was done on a sample of PBMCs. The CDR3 coding sequence is TGTGCCAGCAGTTTGGGACTAGCGGGGGGATTCCAAGAGACCCAGTACTTC. This codes for CASSLGLAGGFQETQYF.